The 22 T cell receptor beta chains in this list originate from one sample, sequenced in a study of post-analysis software for immune sequencing data. The study's findings and limits: Five TRBV segments, including TRBV5-6, TRBV5-1 and TRBV20-1, were more frequent in patients than controls.

These receptors have no known antigen. The authors incorporated unique molecular identifiers into the TCR beta cDNA libraries. TCRdb re-analysed the PCR reads in MiXCR, keeping a single row per CDR3 protein. Here the sample spans hundreds of thousands of distinct CDR3 sequences, 25% to 30% being singletons. The sequenced material came from blood. The receptor set was obtained from a girl aged 5 to 17 with multiple sclerosis.

The V gene is TRBV5-1, the J gene TRBJ2-3; D is unresolved. The germline CDR1 and CDR2 sequences are SGHRS and YFSETQ. This CDR3 contains 17 residues. The V end was cut by 2 bases, the J end by 2 bases, with 18 bases between. This chain's CDR3 is CASSFLGARTSTDTQYF. For the CDR3, the DNA is TGCGCCAGCAGCTTTCTTGGTGCCAGGACCTCCACAGATACGCAGTATTTT.

This clonotype was counted a few times. The rearrangement uses TRBV18 and TRBJ1-2; TRBD1 matches 8 bases. CDR1 is KGHSH and CDR2 is LQKENI in the germline V gene. The V segment lost 0 bases and the J segment 6 bases; nucleotides outside the gene matches: 3. CDR3 length: 14 residues. CDR3 nucleotide sequence: TGTGCCAGCTCACCACCGGGACAGGCCCATGGCTACACCTTC. Translated, it gives CASSPPGQAHGYTF.

The chain employs TRBV12-5 and TRBJ2-1, with 12 bases matching TRBD2. The CDR3 runs 15 residues. V gave up 4 bases and J gave up 4 bases; unmatched junction bases: 2. Per germline, CDR1 LGHNT and CDR2 FRNRAP. The CDR3 DNA follows: TGTGCTAGTGGTTCTGGACTAGCGGGATACAATGAGCAGTTCTTC. Translated, it gives CASGSGLAGYNEQFF.

This clonotype was counted only a few times. The CDR3 sequence is CASSFRAGGNSKNIQYF. Written as DNA, the CDR3 is TGTGCCAGCAGTTTTAGGGCAGGGGGAAATTCCAAAAACATTCAGTACTTC. J is TRBJ2-4 and V is TRBV7-2, with 7 bases lining up with TRBD1. The germline CDR1 and CDR2 sequences are SGHTA and FQGNSA. J gave up 2 bases and V 6 bases, and 13 bases lay outside the gene matches. CDR3 length: 17 amino acids.

The rearrangement joins TRBV3-1 to TRBJ2-1; 7 positions agree with TRBD1. Germline V gene sequence: CDR1 LGHDT, CDR2 YNNKEL (reference sequence). The V and J ends lost 5 bases and 10 bases, in that order; junction bases with no gene match: 20. The CDR3 sequence is 17 residues long. CDR3 loop: CASSTTFTGDISYEQFF. The CDR3 nucleotides read TGTGCCAGCAGCACGACCTTCACAGGGGACATCTCCTACGAGCAGTTCTTC.

Of note for this clonotype: A read error is possible here, since a much larger clone lies one base away. V gene TRBV3-1 combines with J gene TRBJ2-3; perhaps TRBD2 as D (5 bases). The CDR3 length is 12 residues. Trimming shortened V by 3 bases and J by 6 bases, and 7 bases separated the two germline ends. CDR1 is LGHDT and CDR2 is YNNKEL in the germline V gene (reference sequence). Here the CDR3 reads CASSQWRDTQYF. CDR3 in DNA: TGTGCCAGCAGCCAGTGGAGGGATACGCAGTATTTT.

The sample holds a few counts of this clonotype. The rearrangement links TRBV3-1 to TRBJ1-1; no reliable D call. V gave up 4 bases and J gave up 0 bases, with 12 bases separating them. CDR3 size: 15 residues. Germline CDR1 and CDR2: LGHDT and YNNKEL (reference sequence). CDR3 protein: CASSPSQSLNTEAFF. In DNA, the CDR3 is TGTGCCAGCAGCCCATCGCAGTCATTGAACACTGAAGCTTTCTTT. Full variable domain (outside the CDR3, taken from reference TRBV3-1 and TRBJ1-1): DTAVSQTPKYLVTQMGNDKSIKCEQNLGHDTMYWYKQDSKKFLKIMFSYNNKELIINETVPNRFSPKSPDKAHLNLHINSLELGDSAVYFCASSPSQSLNTEAFFGQGTRLTVV.

The chain has TRBV20-1 and TRBJ2-7; perhaps TRBD1 as D (5 bases). This CDR3 is built from 17 residues. Germline V gene data show CDR1 as DFQATT and CDR2 as SNEGSKA (reference sequence). V was clipped by 0 bases and J by 0 bases, with 18 bases between them. CDR3 residues: CSARDGRTQGTSYEQYF. The DNA of the CDR3 is TGCAGTGCTAGAGATGGACGGACGCAGGGAACCTCCTACGAGCAGTACTTC.

This rearrangement joins TRBV9 to TRBJ1-5; D is perhaps TRBD1 (5 bases). The V gene's germline CDR1 is SGDLS and CDR2 YYNGEE. CDR3 length: 16 amino acids. Deletions cut 0 bases from V and 1 base from J, with 11 bases between. DNA for the CDR3: TGTGCCAGCAGCGTAGGCCCATGGGGGAGCAATCAGCCCCAGCATTTT. This codes for CASSVGPWGSNQPQHF.

This clonotype was counted a single time. The chain employs TRBV28 and TRBJ2-3; D may be TRBD2 (6 bases). Germline CDR1 is MDHEN and CDR2 is SYDVKM. Trimming cost V 6 bases and J 2 bases, with 15 bases left between them. CDR3 size: 15 residues. The CDR3 loop is CASSPLGTPTDTQYF. The CDR3 region has the DNA TGTGCCAGCAGCCCTTTAGGGACTCCCACAGATACGCAGTATTTT.

This clonotype has a handful of counts. The chain links TRBV29-1 to TRBJ2-1; 9 nucleotides match TRBD2. V lost 6 bases to trimming and J lost 9 bases; unmatched junction nucleotides: 18. CDR1 and CDR2 from the germline V gene are SQVTM and ANQGSEA. The CDR3 is 16 amino acids. For the CDR3, the DNA is TGCAGCGTCTGGATGTTGGCGGGAGGGCGGCACGGTGAGCAGTTCTTC. Residues: CSVWMLAGGRHGEQFF.

The chain joins TRBV29-1 to TRBJ2-5; TRBD2 matches at 9 bases. Germline V CDR1 and CDR2: SQVTM, ANQGSEA. CDR3 length equals 13 residues. V gave up 3 bases and J gave up 5 bases; unmatched junction bases: 4. DNA of the CDR3: TGCAGCGTTGATCGGGCGGGAGGGGAGACCCAGTACTTC. Its translation: CSVDRAGGETQYF.

In this sample, this clonotype turned up many times. The chain employs TRBV29-1 and TRBJ2-1, with 7 nucleotides matching TRBD2. CDR1 and CDR2 (germline): SQVTM, ANQGSEA. Trimming took 8 bases from V and 0 from J; bases not matched to a gene: 7. This CDR3 is built from 14 residues. The CDR3 coding sequence is TGCAGCATCCCCGGCGGGAGCTCCTACAATGAGCAGTTCTTC. This encodes CSIPGGSSYNEQFF.

DNA of the CDR3: TGCGCCAGCAGCCACAGTGGTCTTGGCGATGAGCAGTTCTTC. It is translated as CASSHSGLGDEQFF. The chain joins TRBV5-1 to TRBJ2-1; no clear D gene. The V end lost 4 bases, the J end lost 8 bases, and 16 bases lay between the germline ends. This CDR3 region has 14 residues. Germline CDR1 SGHRS, CDR2 YFSETQ.

The chain links TRBV6-4 to TRBJ1-5; maybe TRBD1 (5 bases). The germline V gene has CDR1 MRHNA and CDR2 SNTAGT. The CDR3 is made up of 15 amino acids. The V end was cut by 3 bases, the J end by 4 bases, with 13 bases between. DNA of the CDR3: TGTGCCAGCAGTGAGGACCAGGGTAGTAATCAGCCCCAGCATTTT. Its translation is CASSEDQGSNQPQHF.

The CDR3 here is CGTRAGREQYF. The CDR3 DNA sequence: TGTGGCACCCGGGCAGGGCGAGAGCAGTACTTC. V usage is TRBV6-6 and J usage is TRBJ2-7, with D perhaps TRBD1 (5 bases). The CDR3 length is 11 residues. Per germline, CDR1 MNHNY and CDR2 SVGAGI (reference sequence).

This chain connects TRBV4-1 to TRBJ2-1, with D maybe TRBD2 (5 bases). The CDR3 has 16 residues. Germline V gene lookup returns CDR1 MGHRA and CDR2 YSYEKL. V was trimmed by 4 bases and J by 11 bases, leaving 24 bases between them. Here the CDR3 reads CASSLNVGIAAEKQFF. CDR3 bases: TGCGCCAGCAGCCTCAATGTCGGGATAGCAGCCGAGAAGCAGTTCTTC.

This chain links TRBV20-1 with TRBJ1-3, with D unclear. V dropped 4 bases and J dropped 2 bases, with 12 bases sitting between them. The length of the CDR3 is 14 residues. CDR1 and CDR2 from the germline V gene are DFQATT and SNEGSKA (reference sequence). CDR3 coding DNA: TGCAGTGCTATTGAATCGTCGGCTGGAAACACCATATATTTT. Amino acid sequence: CSAIESSAGNTIYF.

There are a few counts of this clonotype. The chain couples TRBV5-1 to TRBJ2-1; 7 bases are shared with TRBD1. CDR3 length: 15 residues. CDR1 is SGHRS and CDR2 is YFSETQ in the germline V gene. Trimming took 8 bases from V and 5 from J; bases not matched to a gene: 13. CDR3 sequence: CASELGGEGDNEQFF. DNA of the CDR3: TGCGCCAGTGAGCTAGGGGGCGAAGGGGACAATGAGCAGTTCTTC.

This clonotype was counted at least ten times. The chain employs TRBV6-5 and TRBJ2-7; maybe TRBD2 (5 bases). V was clipped by 0 bases and J by 1 base, with 19 bases between them. Looked up from germline, CDR1 is MNHEY and CDR2 is SVGAGI. The CDR3 sequence is 18 residues long. Written as DNA, the CDR3 is TGTGCCAGCAGTTACTCAGTTAGGTCTGCGGGTACATCCTACGAGCAGTACTTC. This codes for CASSYSVRSAGTSYEQYF.

The chain employs TRBV20-1 and TRBJ1-5; a weak D match, TRBD1 (6 bases). This CDR3 has 14 residues. CDR1 DFQATT and CDR2 SNEGSKA come from the germline V gene (reference sequence). Trimming shortened V by 0 bases and J by 7 bases, and 13 bases separated the two germline ends. The CDR3 protein is CSARETGGWQPQHF. The CDR3 DNA is TGCAGTGCTAGAGAGACAGGCGGGTGGCAGCCCCAGCATTTT.

The chain is built from TRBV18 and TRBJ2-5, with TRBD2 matching 7 bases. With the DNA end fitting TRBJ2-7 better, the J assignment may be wrong. This CDR3 has 14 amino acids. Germline loops: CDR1 KGHSH, CDR2 LQKENI. The CDR3 sequence is CASSPSGGYNEQYF. CDR3 bases: TGTGCCAGCTCACCTTCGGGGGGATATAACGAGCAGTACTTC.